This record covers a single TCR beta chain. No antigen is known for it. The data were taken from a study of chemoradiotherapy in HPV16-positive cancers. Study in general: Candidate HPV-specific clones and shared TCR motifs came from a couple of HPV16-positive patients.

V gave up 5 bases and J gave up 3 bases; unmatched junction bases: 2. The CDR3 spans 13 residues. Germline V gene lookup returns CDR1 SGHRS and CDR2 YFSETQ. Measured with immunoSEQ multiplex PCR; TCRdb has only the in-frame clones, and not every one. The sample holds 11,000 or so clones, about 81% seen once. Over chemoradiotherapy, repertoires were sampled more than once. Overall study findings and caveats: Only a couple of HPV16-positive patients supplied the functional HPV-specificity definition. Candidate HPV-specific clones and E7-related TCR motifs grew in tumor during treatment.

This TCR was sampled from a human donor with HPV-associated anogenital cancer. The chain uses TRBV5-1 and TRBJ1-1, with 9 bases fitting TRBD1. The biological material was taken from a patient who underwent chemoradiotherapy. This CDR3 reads CASSRQGDTEAFF. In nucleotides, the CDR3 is TGCGCCAGCAGTCGACAGGGGGACACTGAAGCTTTCTTT.